The 11 T cell receptor beta chains listed next were all sequenced from one sample in a study of beta chain features in type 1 diabetes. The investigators reverse transcribed all of the isolated RNA, so they sequenced expressed TCRB transcripts. The table came from immunoSEQ multiplex PCR; TCRdb's copy has only in-frame clones and leaves some out. The sample contains 130,000 or so clones, 9.2% of which appear only once. The sequenced material came from central memory CD4+ T cells from blood. The receptors originated from a man aged 18-30 years in good health.

This clone was counted only a few times. V and J are TRBV9 and TRBJ2-3; 8 nucleotides align to TRBD2. The germline gives CDR1 SGDLS, CDR2 YYNGEE. CDR3 size: 15 residues. Trimming at V came to 1 base and at J to 3 bases, leaving 4 bases not matched to a gene. CDR3 residues: CASSVLGTRTDTQYF. DNA of the CDR3: TGTGCCAGCAGCGTACTCGGGACTAGGACAGATACGCAGTATTTT.

There are a few counts of this clone. J is TRBJ2-7 and V is TRBV27, with D tentatively TRBD2 (6 bases). Trimming removed 6 bases from V and 6 bases from J, with 18 bases in between. Germline CDR1 reads MNHEY; CDR2 reads SMNVEV (reference sequence). The CDR3 has 14 residues. The CDR3 DNA reads TGTGCCAGCAGGGGGAGGCTACCGGATTCCGAGCAGTACTTC. Protein product: CASRGRLPDSEQYF.

Many counts were recorded for this clone. The chain combines TRBV7-9 with TRBJ2-7; D uncertain. Germline CDR1 and CDR2: SEHNR and FQNEAQ (reference sequence). The CDR3 consists of 16 residues. V lost 4 bases and J 0 bases, leaving 16 bases between the germline ends. The CDR3 nucleotides read TGTGCCAGCAGCTCTAACCGGTACAGTTTCTCCTACGAGCAGTACTTC. Translated, it gives CASSSNRYSFSYEQYF.

This clone has just a few counts. The CDR3 is CASSLASSGGVWDEQFF. The CDR3 DNA sequence: TGTGCCAGCAGCTTGGCGTCTAGCGGGGGTGTGTGGGATGAGCAGTTCTTC. The V gene is TRBV11-2, the J gene TRBJ2-1; 10 bases are shared with TRBD2. Germline V gene data show CDR1 as SGHAT and CDR2 as FQNNGV. CDR3 length equals 17 residues. Losses at the gene ends were 3 bases for V and 8 bases for J; bases not matched to a gene: 13.

V is TRBV18 and J is TRBJ1-1; 7 nucleotides align to TRBD1. CDR3 length: 13 amino acids. The germline gives CDR1 KGHSH, CDR2 LQKENI. V lost 4 bases and J lost 3; bases outside the gene matches: 2. The CDR3 loop reads CASSQGADTEAFF. CDR3 DNA: TGTGCCAGCTCACAGGGGGCGGACACTGAAGCTTTCTTT.

The chain uses TRBV14 and TRBJ1-1; D uncertain. This CDR3 comprises 12 residues. Between the trimmed V and J ends, which lost 4 bases and 10 bases, there was a span of 13 bases. The germline CDR1 and CDR2 sequences are SGHDN and FVKESK. CDR3 bases: TGTGCCAGCAGCCTAGCTCGATTGGGAGCTTTCTTT. Protein sequence: CASSLARLGAFF.

This clone has just a few counts. The genes are TRBV29-1 and TRBJ1-5, with D maybe TRBD1 (6 bases). There are 12 residues in the CDR3. The germline V and J ends were trimmed by 4 bases and 6 bases, with 10 bases remaining between them. From germline, CDR1 is SQVTM and CDR2 ANQGSEA. The CDR3 DNA reads as TGCAGCGTTGGCGGGGGCAGTCAGCCCCAGCATTTT. Encoded protein: CSVGGGSQPQHF.

This chain uses TRBV18 with TRBJ2-7; D gene unclear. V dropped 3 bases and J dropped 0 bases, with 9 bases sitting between them. CDR3 length: 14 residues. Germline lookup yields CDR1 KGHSH and CDR2 LQKENI. CDR3 in DNA: TGTGCCAGCTCACCGAATACTGACTCCTACGAGCAGTACTTC. It codes for CASSPNTDSYEQYF.

This chain joins TRBV9 and TRBJ2-2, with 10 bases lining up with TRBD2. There are 19 residues in the CDR3. CDR1 is SGDLS, CDR2 YYNGEE, per germline. V was clipped by 0 bases and J by 0 bases; unmatched bases: 8. Here the CDR3 reads CASSVDLLAGYANTGELFF. The CDR3 region has the DNA TGTGCCAGCAGCGTAGATCTACTAGCGGGGTACGCGAACACCGGGGAGCTGTTTTTT.

The chain recombines TRBV10-3 with TRBJ2-1; D is uncertain. V lost 4 bases and J 7 bases, leaving 11 bases between the germline ends. Per the germline V gene, CDR1 is ENHRY and CDR2 is SYGVKD. The CDR3 runs to 13 residues. The DNA of the CDR3 is TGTGCCATCAGTGGTGAGGTCGGGAATGAGCAGTTCTTC. Its protein is CAISGEVGNEQFF.

The chain employs TRBV15 and TRBJ1-2; TRBD1 aligns across 7 bases. With 3 bases clipped from V and 7 bases from J, the junction kept 8 bases outside the gene matches. The length of the CDR3 is 14 residues. The V gene's germline CDR1 is LNHNV and CDR2 YYDKDF (reference sequence). CDR3 nucleotides: TGTGCCACCAGCAGCGCTGGGACAGAGGTTGGCTACACCTTC. It specifies CATSSAGTEVGYTF.